This T cell receptor beta chain derives from a study of CD8 T cells in ankylosing spondylitis. Germline-derived CDR1 and CDR2 are MNHEY and SMNVEV (reference sequence). Unmatched junction bases numbered 15, after V lost 7 bases and J lost 2 bases. CDR3 size: 17 residues. This clonotype was recorded a few times. The antigen remains unidentified. In TCRdb, the 5' RACE reads were re-called with MiXCR into one record per CDR3 protein. The repertoire holds a few hundred thousand distinct CDR3 sequences, with about a sixth as singletons. General study points: Fewer than ten highly homologous variants made up a TCR beta motif that seemed to typify ankylosing spondylitis blood. According to the report, clones linked to the disease were significantly enriched in matched synovial fluid samples taken from ankylosing spondylitis patients.

The sequence came from a male donor with ankylosing spondylitis or in good health (not recorded which). The V call is TRBV27, the J call TRBJ1-2; 8 positions agree with TRBD1. The material sequenced was blood, either unsorted or a sorted T cell fraction (not recorded which). The CDR3 DNA follows: TGTGCCAGCACCTCTAATCGTTTTCAGGGGGCCAACTATGGCTACACCTTC. Its protein product is CASTSNRFQGANYGYTF.